This T cell receptor beta chain was captured by sequencing in a study of control samples from healthy donors and cancer patients. TCRdb keeps only in-frame clones here, not all; method: immunoSEQ multiplex PCR. The sample yields approximately 120,000 clones, 75% to 90% seen once. V gave up 4 bases and J gave up 6 bases; unmatched junction bases: 15. The CDR3 length is 19 residues. Looked up from germline, CDR1 is SGDLS and CDR2 is YYNGEE. The chain recombines TRBV9 with TRBJ2-1, with TRBD2 matching over 14 bases. This TCR was sampled from a woman aged 50 to 65 in good health. Material for sequencing was blood. CDR3: CASSRDPGLAGVGGNEQFF. The CDR3, as DNA: TGTGCCAGCAGCCGGGACCCGGGACTAGCGGGAGTCGGGGGCAATGAGCAGTTCTTC. Full variable domain (rest looked up from reference TRBV9 and TRBJ2-1): DSGVTQTPKHLITATGQRVTLRCSPRSGDLSVYWYQQSLDQGLQFLIQYYNGEERAKGNILERFSAQQFPDLHSELNLSSLELGDSALYFCASSRDPGLAGVGGNEQFFGPGTRLTVL.